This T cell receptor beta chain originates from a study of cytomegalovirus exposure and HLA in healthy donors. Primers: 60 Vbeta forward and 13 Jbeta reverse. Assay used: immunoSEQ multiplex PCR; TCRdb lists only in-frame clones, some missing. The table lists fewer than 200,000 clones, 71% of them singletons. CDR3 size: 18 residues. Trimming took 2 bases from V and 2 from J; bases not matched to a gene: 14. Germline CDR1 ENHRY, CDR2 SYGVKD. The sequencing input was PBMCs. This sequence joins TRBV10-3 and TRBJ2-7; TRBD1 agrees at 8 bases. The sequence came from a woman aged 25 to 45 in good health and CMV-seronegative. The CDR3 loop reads CAISEELGAGGPPYEQYF. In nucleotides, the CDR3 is TGTGCCATCAGTGAGGAGCTGGGAGCAGGGGGCCCCCCCTACGAGCAGTACTTC.